This is a list of T cell receptor beta chains from one sample in a study of T cell responses to AZD1222 COVID-19 vaccine. Profiled with immunoSEQ multiplex PCR; TCRdb holds only in-frame clones, not every one. This sample has around 140,000 clones, with around nine tenths found just once. This specimen consisted of peripheral blood, obtained on day 0 of AZD1222 vaccination. These receptors originate from an adult in good health. Both conserved end residues are part of each CDR3. A D gene is named only where the DNA matches it firmly.

v_call,j_call,d_call,cdr3_nt,cdr3_aa
TRBV19,TRBJ2-1,TRBD2,TGTGCCAGTGTGGGCGGGGGAAACAATGAGCAGTTCTTC,CASVGGGNNEQFF
TRBV12-3/TRBV12-4,TRBJ1-5,NA,TGTGCCAGCAGTTTAAGGACCAATCAGCCCCAGCATTTT,CASSLRTNQPQHF
TRBV6-4,TRBJ2-7,NA,TGTGCCCGCTTAAAATCCGGGCAGTACTTC,CARLKSGQYF
TRBV10-2,TRBJ1-5,TRBD1,TGCGCCAGCAGTGAGTCGGGACAGCTGCTTCAGCCCCAGCATTTT,CASSESGQLLQPQHF
TRBV25-1,TRBJ1-2,TRBD1,TGTGCCAGCACCCCAATGACAGGGGATCGATATGGCTACACCTTC,CASTPMTGDRYGYTF
TRBV6-1,TRBJ2-2,NA,TGTGCCAGCAGTGAGTCAAGGGCCCGAGGTACCGGGGAGCTGTTTTTT,CASSESRARGTGELFF
TRBV5-4,TRBJ1-2,TRBD1,TGTGCCAGCAGTTCCACGGGACAGGGTAACTATGGCTACACCTTC,CASSSTGQGNYGYTF
TRBV28,TRBJ2-1,NA,TGTGCCAGCAGCCCCTTCGCCGTTTACAATGAGCAGTTCTTC,CASSPFAVYNEQFF
TRBV6-5,TRBJ1-3,TRBD1,TGTGCCAGCAGGGAGGACAGGGTGGAGAACACCATATATTTT,CASREDRVENTIYF
TRBV25-1,TRBJ2-7,NA,TGTGCCAGCAGTGAACTAAGGAGTTCCGACGAGCAGTACTTC,CASSELRSSDEQYF
TRBV6-5,TRBJ1-3,NA,TGTGCCAGCAGGTTGGCAATCAGGGGAAACACCATATATTTT,CASRLAIRGNTIYF
TRBV3-1/TRBV3-2,TRBJ2-3,NA,TGTGCCAGCAGCCAAAGGGCAGATACGCAGTATTTT,CASSQRADTQYF
TRBV27,TRBJ2-1,TRBD2,TGTGCCACGATAGCGGGATGGGACGAGCAGTTCTTC,CATIAGWDEQFF
TRBV7-2,TRBJ2-3,NA,TGTGCCAGCAGCTTAGCCACCCGCACAGATACGCAGTATTTT,CASSLATRTDTQYF
TRBV6-6,TRBJ1-2,NA,TGTGCCAGCAGTTACTCGGAGTTGCGGAACGGTGGCTACACCTTC,CASSYSELRNGGYTF
TRBV4-3,TRBJ2-1,NA,TGCGCCAGCAGGGGGCACCGAGAGCAGTTCTTC,CASRGHREQFF
TRBV14,TRBJ2-1,NA,TGTGCCAGCAGCCAGACCAGGGGAAGCTCCTACAATGAGCAGTTCTTC,CASSQTRGSSYNEQFF
TRBV7-8,TRBJ1-2,TRBD1,TGTGCCAGCAGCTCAAAGGGGGGGACAGGGGTGAACTATGGCTACACCTTC,CASSSKGGTGVNYGYTF
TRBV5-1,TRBJ2-3,TRBD2,TGCGCCAGCAGCTTGGCGGCTAGCGGCGGGGATACGCAGTATTTT,CASSLAASGGDTQYF
TRBV7-2,TRBJ2-1,TRBD2,TGTGCCAGCAGCTTAACTGTGGGATTAGCGGGGCCAAATGAGCAGTTCTTC,CASSLTVGLAGPNEQFF
TRBV19,TRBJ2-7,TRBD2,TGTGCCAGTAGTATCGGCGGGAGGAGCCACGAGCAGTACTTC,CASSIGGRSHEQYF
TRBV3-1/TRBV3-2,TRBJ1-2,NA,TGTGCCAGCAGCCCCTCCGGGGGCTTTAACTATGGCTACACCTTC,CASSPSGGFNYGYTF
TRBV2,TRBJ2-7,NA,TGTGCCAGCGGGGACGCCCTGGTGGAGCAGTACTTC,CASGDALVEQYF
TRBV29-1,TRBJ2-1,NA,TGCAGCGTTGAAGGGACTTTTTACAATGAGCAGTTCTTC,CSVEGTFYNEQFF
TRBV7-2,TRBJ2-7,NA,TGTGCCAGCAGCTTAACCCCCCGAGGGGTAATCTCCTACGAGCAGTACTTC,CASSLTPRGVISYEQYF